This T cell receptor beta chain was sequenced for a study of OX40 agonist ivuxolimab in advanced cancers. Study context: A diagnosis of hepatocellular carcinoma, melanoma, renal cell or head and neck cancer was present in dose-escalation patients. People who had prior anti-PD-1, anti-PD-L1 or anti-CTLA-4 therapy could take part, and less than 50% had some.

With autoimmune disease history or systemic immunosuppression, patients were excluded. This CDR3 spans 15 amino acids. The V end lost 7 bases, the J end lost 4 bases, and 16 bases lay between the germline ends. Germline V lookup: CDR1 SNHLY, CDR2 FYNNEI. The assay was immunoSEQ multiplex PCR, and TCRdb's table has in-frame clones only and misses some. The sample holds tens of thousands of clones, around 89% seen once. This receptor was identified in an adult with an advanced solid tumor such as melanoma, head and neck, liver or kidney cancer. The sample consisted of CD4+ or CD8+ T cells sorted from blood, taken in a trial of the OX40 agonist ivuxolimab. The genes are TRBV2 and TRBJ2-2; D is undetermined. CDR3 DNA sequence: TGTGCCAGCAAGGATTCGGATTGGGGCACCGGGGAGCTGTTTTTT. Translated: CASKDSDWGTGELFF.